The following is a T cell receptor (beta chain) sequence with its context. What antigen it recognizes has not been identified. Base qualities were left out, and no much larger clone turns up one base away. The data belong to a study of T cell responses to AZD1222 COVID-19 vaccine (dated by TCRdb to the early 2020s). With regard to the full study: Because spike-specific TCR depth and breadth did not differ between the two schedules, AZD1222 recipients who got a second dose at roughly 4 weeks were pooled with those who got a second dose at roughly 12 weeks. TCR sequencing covered some 240 trial participants: some 210 given two doses of AZD1222 and about 26 given two doses of MenACWY control vaccine. Trial participants were enrolled by age into subgroups of 18-55, 56-69 and 70-plus years, and about 150, 27 and 61 TCR-sequenced participants, respectively, were included in these subgroups. The full study reports these points: In the small 56-69-year group, the increase in depth fell short of significance, most likely because of low power. Reportedly, close to half of the unique spike-specific TCRs recognized epitopes lying outside the regions that are mutated in the B.1.351 and B.1.1.7 variants. Participants were mostly white British and included more females than males, and it was suggested by the authors that clonal diversity may have been underestimated. Because no day 14 peak-response samples were available, repertoires were characterized only after the peak T cell response. Conclusions about previously exposed vaccinees were limited because only 5 or 6 AZD1222 recipients were SARS-CoV-2 seropositive at baseline. A significant rise in spike-specific TCR breadth and depth was observed after two AZD1222 doses relative to day 0 and relative to MenACWY recipients. The vaccine-associated CD4 TCRs covered the entire spike protein, and the dominant responses fell in regions 160-218 and 743-854.

The CDR3 regions of human TCRbeta chains were subjected to immunosequencing. In the source study's methods: TCRs in the repertoires were compared against a reference library of SARS-CoV-2-specific TCRs that had been generated with the MIRA antigen-specificity platform. Breadth meant the fraction of unique TCRs that were SARS-CoV-2-associated, whereas depth meant the fraction of total T cells that were SARS-CoV-2-associated. Using the MIRA data, each spike-specific TCR was mapped to the spike region that the TCR reacts to and placed in a CD4 or CD8 class. Log10-transformed breadth and depth values were compared by one-way ANOVA with Sidak's multiple comparisons tests. TCRdb obtained this table from immuneACCESS and retained in-frame rearrangements with V and J assigned. These tables miss some clones; where compared with another copy, unresolved V genes account for less than half of the shortfall, and the remainder is unexplained. V and J calls and clone size come straight from that table; D and trimming were deduced from the DNA. The sample includes more than 95,000 clones, with 82% observed a single time. Approximately 5% of the sample comes from the top ten.

This specimen's time point label, per the study, means: baseline before first vaccination. Vaccinee samples came from UK trials COV001 and COV002, including a single-blind randomized controlled phase 2/3 trial of AZD1222 (ChAdOx1 nCoV-19) in healthy adults. For TCRbeta chain sequencing, PBMC samples from trial participants were taken at day 0 and at day 28 after the second dose. As encoded in the germline V gene, CDR1 is SGHRS while CDR2 is YFSETQ. The V and J ends are trimmed by 3 bases and 1 base, leaving 19 bases between them. The CDR3, from cysteine to phenylalanine, totals 17 residues. Solely the CDR3 DNA is kept, with 51 bases framed from the first base.

The V gene is TRBV5-1 and the J gene is TRBJ1-1, with the identity of the D gene unclear. This sequence was found in an adult in good health. This specimen consisted of peripheral blood, obtained on day 0 of AZD1222 vaccination. The CDR3 protein is CASSSQRQADWNTEAFF. The nucleotides read TGCGCCAGCAGCTCTCAGAGGCAGGCGGATTGGAACACTGAAGCTTTCTTT.